The TCR beta chain under discussion was sequenced for a study of OX40 agonist ivuxolimab in advanced cancers. On the study more broadly: Patients got intravenous ivuxolimab at 0.01 to 10 mg/kg every 2 weeks. Head and neck, renal cell, melanoma or hepatocellular carcinoma were the cancers that dose-escalation patients had.

This clone appeared a few times. This CDR3 comprises 17 residues. CDR1 is SGHTA and CDR2 is FQGNSA in the germline V gene. V lost 5 bases to trimming and J lost 4 bases; unmatched junction nucleotides: 14. Sequencing used immunoSEQ multiplex PCR; TCRdb keeps in-frame clones, though not all of them. This table holds around 60,000 clones, approximately 87% found once. Sequencing used CD4+ or CD8+ T cells sorted from blood, obtained in a trial of the OX40 agonist ivuxolimab. The chain links TRBV7-2 to TRBJ1-2; 9 bases match TRBD1. This receptor was identified in an adult with an advanced solid tumor such as melanoma, head and neck, liver or kidney cancer. As DNA, the CDR3 is TGTGCCAGCAGCCGCCCCCCGGGACAGGGCATGTCCTATGGCTACACCTTC. This sequence encodes CASSRPPGQGMSYGYTF.